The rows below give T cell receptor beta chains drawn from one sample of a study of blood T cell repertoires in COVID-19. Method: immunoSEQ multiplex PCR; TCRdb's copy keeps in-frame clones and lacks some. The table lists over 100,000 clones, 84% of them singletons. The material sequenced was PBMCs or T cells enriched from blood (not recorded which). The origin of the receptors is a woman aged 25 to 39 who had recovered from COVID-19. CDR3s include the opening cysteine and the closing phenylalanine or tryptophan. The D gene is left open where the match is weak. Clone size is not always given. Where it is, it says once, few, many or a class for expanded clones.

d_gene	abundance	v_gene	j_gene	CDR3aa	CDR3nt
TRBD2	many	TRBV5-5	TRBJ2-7	CASSLSPRAGGRYEQYF	TGTGCCAGCAGCTTGTCCCCTAGGGCGGGAGGGCGCTACGAGCAGTACTTC
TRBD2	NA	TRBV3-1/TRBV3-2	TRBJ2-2	CASSPSGRTGTGELFF	TGTGCCAGCAGCCCTAGCGGGAGAACGGGAACCGGGGAGCTGTTTTTT
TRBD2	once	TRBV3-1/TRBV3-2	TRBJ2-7	CASSQDPAGLYEQYF	TGTGCCAGCAGCCAAGATCCAGCGGGATTATACGAGCAGTACTTC
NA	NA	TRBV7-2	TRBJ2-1	CASSAMGWNEQFF	TGTGCCAGCAGCGCCATGGGCTGGAATGAGCAGTTCTTC
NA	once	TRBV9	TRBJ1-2	CASSVPGGRTKGYTF	TGTGCCAGCAGCGTACCCGGGGGGAGAACTAAAGGCTACACCTTC
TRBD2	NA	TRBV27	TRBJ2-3	CASSPPLLLGLGGTDTQYF	TGTGCCAGCAGCCCCCCCCTCTTGCTGGGACTAGGGGGCACAGATACGCAGTATTTT
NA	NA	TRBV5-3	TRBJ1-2	CARTLIGEGSGGYTF	TGTGCCAGAACCCTAATCGGTGAGGGATCGGGAGGCTACACCTTC
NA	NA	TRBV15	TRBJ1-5	CATSRDYSLVSNQPQHF	TGTGCCACCAGCAGAGATTACTCCCTAGTTAGCAATCAGCCCCAGCATTTT
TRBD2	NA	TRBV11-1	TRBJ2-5	CASLLAGGETQYF	TGTGCCAGCCTGCTAGCGGGAGGGGAGACCCAGTACTTC
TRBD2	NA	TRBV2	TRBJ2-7	CASNGGSSGEQYF	TGTGCCAGCAACGGCGGGAGCTCGGGGGAGCAGTACTTC
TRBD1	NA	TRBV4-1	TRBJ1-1	CASSQAGTGGRSEAFF	TGCGCCAGCAGCCAAGCGGGGACAGGTGGAAGATCTGAAGCTTTCTTT
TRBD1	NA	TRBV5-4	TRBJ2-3	CASSRQGAGTDTQYF	TGTGCCAGCAGCCGACAGGGGGCAGGAACAGATACGCAGTATTTT
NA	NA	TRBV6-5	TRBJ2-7	CASNSDSPYEQYF	TGTGCCAGCAATTCGGACAGTCCCTACGAGCAGTACTTC
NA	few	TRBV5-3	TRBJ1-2	CARSLEQGLNYTF	TGTGCCAGAAGCTTGGAGCAGGGACTTAACTACACCTTC
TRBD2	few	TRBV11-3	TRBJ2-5	CASSGREGQETQYF	TGTGCCAGCAGCGGGCGGGAGGGACAAGAGACCCAGTACTTC
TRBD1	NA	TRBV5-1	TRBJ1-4	CASSSEVQGDNEKLFF	TGCGCCAGCAGCTCCGAGGTACAGGGGGATAATGAAAAACTGTTTTTT
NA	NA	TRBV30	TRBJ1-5	CAWSGGSLNQPQHF	TGTGCCTGGAGTGGAGGCAGCTTGAATCAGCCCCAGCATTTT
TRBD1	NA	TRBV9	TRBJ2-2	CASSVQGANTGELFF	TGTGCCAGCAGCGTACAGGGGGCGAACACCGGGGAGCTGTTTTTT
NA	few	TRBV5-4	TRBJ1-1	CASRVWPYEGSRPFF	TGTGCCAGCAGGGTTTGGCCGTACGAGGGTTCCCGTCCCTTCTTT
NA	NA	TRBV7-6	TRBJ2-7	CASSPEAGNVYEQYF	TGTGCCAGCAGCCCCGAGGCCGGAAACGTCTACGAGCAGTACTTC
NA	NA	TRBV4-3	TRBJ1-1	CASSQAWGENTEAFF	TGCGCCAGCAGCCAAGCATGGGGAGAGAACACTGAAGCTTTCTTT
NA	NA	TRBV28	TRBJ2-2	CASSLPQGNTGELFF	TGTGCCAGCAGTTTGCCTCAGGGAAATACCGGGGAGCTGTTTTTT
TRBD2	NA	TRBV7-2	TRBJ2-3	CASSLMSGRGTDTQYF	TGTGCCAGCAGCTTAATGAGCGGGAGGGGGACAGATACGCAGTATTTT
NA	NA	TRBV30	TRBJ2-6	CAWGSGVSGANVLTF	TGTGCCTGGGGGTCAGGGGTCTCTGGGGCCAACGTCCTGACTTTC
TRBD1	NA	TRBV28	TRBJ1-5	CASSTHYLTGGKSNQPQHF	TGTGCCAGCAGTACCCATTACTTGACAGGGGGCAAAAGCAATCAGCCCCAGCATTTT
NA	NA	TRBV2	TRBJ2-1	CASSEYPSYEQFF	TGTGCCAGCAGTGAATATCCCAGTTACGAGCAGTTCTTC
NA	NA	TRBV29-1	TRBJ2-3	CSVVSGGTDTQYF	TGCAGCGTTGTTTCTGGAGGGACAGATACGCAGTATTTT
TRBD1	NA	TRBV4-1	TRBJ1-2	CASSQGQANYGYTF	TGCGCCAGCAGCCAGGGACAGGCTAACTATGGCTACACCTTC
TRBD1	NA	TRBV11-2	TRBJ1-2	CASSTDRGAYGYTF	TGTGCCAGCAGCACGGACAGGGGTGCCTATGGCTACACCTTC
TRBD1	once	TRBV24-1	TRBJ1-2	CATSMDRDGYGYTF	TGTGCCACCAGTATGGACAGGGACGGCTATGGCTACACCTTC
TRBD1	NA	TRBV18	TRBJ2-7	CASSRDRLVHEQYF	TGTGCCAGCTCGAGGGACAGGTTAGTCCACGAGCAGTACTTC
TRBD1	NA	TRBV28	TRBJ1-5	CASSSQGNQPQHF	TGTGCCAGCAGTTCACAGGGGAATCAGCCCCAGCATTTT
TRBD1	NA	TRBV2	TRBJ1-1	CASGQQGNMGAFF	TGTGCCAGCGGCCAACAGGGGAATATGGGAGCTTTCTTT
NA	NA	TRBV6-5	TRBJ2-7	CASSPTAGGQDEQYF	TGTGCCAGCAGCCCAACGGCCGGGGGGCAGGACGAGCAGTACTTC
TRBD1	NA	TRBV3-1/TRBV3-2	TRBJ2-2	CASSRPGQGNTGELFF	TGTGCCAGCAGCCGACCGGGACAGGGTAACACCGGGGAGCTGTTTTTT
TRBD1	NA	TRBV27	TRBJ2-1	CASSLGDRIAVSEQFF	TGTGCCAGCAGTCTAGGGGACAGGATTGCCGTGAGTGAGCAGTTCTTC
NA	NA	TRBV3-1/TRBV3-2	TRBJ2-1	CASSQDGMTSPNEQFF	TGTGCCAGCAGCCAAGATGGAATGACTAGTCCCAATGAGCAGTTCTTC
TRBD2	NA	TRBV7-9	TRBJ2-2	CASSLAGGTGELFF	TGTGCCAGCAGCTTAGCGGGAGGGACCGGGGAGCTGTTTTTT
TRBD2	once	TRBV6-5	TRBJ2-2	CASRRTSGNTGELFF	TGTGCCAGCAGGAGGACTAGCGGGAACACCGGGGAGCTGTTTTTT
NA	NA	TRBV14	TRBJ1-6	CASSQVRGASNSPLHF	TGTGCCAGCAGCCAAGTCCGGGGGGCGAGTAATTCACCCCTCCACTTT
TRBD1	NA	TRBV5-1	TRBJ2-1	CASSSGTGLYNEQFF	TGCGCCAGCAGCTCCGGGACAGGGCTTTACAATGAGCAGTTCTTC
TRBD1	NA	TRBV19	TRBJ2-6	CASSDRGSSGANVLTF	TGTGCCAGTAGTGACAGGGGAAGCTCTGGGGCCAACGTCCTGACTTTC
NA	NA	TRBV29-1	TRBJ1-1	CSAGHRMNTEAFF	TGCAGCGCCGGACATCGCATGAACACTGAAGCTTTCTTT
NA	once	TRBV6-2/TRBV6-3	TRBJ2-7	CASTPSTPVLGQYF	TGTGCCAGCACCCCGTCGACTCCGGTTCTTGGGCAGTACTTC
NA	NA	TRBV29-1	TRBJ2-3	CSVGSDTQYF	TGCAGCGTTGGGAGCGATACGCAGTATTTT
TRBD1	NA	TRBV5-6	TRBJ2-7	CASSWGQALRYEQYF	TGTGCCAGCAGCTGGGGACAGGCCCTTCGCTACGAGCAGTACTTC
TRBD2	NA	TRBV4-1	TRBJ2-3	CASSQVQAGGDTQYF	TGCGCCAGCAGCCAAGTGCAGGCGGGGGGGGATACGCAGTATTTT
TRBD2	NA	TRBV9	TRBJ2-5	CASSVGPAGARETQYF	TGTGCCAGCAGCGTAGGGCCCGCGGGAGCGAGGGAGACCCAGTACTTC
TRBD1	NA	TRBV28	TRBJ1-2	CASRLRDRGNYGYTF	TGTGCCAGCAGGCTCCGGGACAGGGGAAACTATGGCTACACCTTC
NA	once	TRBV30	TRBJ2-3	CAWSWQGTDTQYF	TGTGCCTGGTCGTGGCAAGGCACAGATACGCAGTATTTT
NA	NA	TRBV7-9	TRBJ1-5	CASSLPGQINQPQHF	TGTGCCAGCAGCTTGCCTGGACAGATCAATCAGCCCCAGCATTTT
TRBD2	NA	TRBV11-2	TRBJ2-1	CASSPSGLYNEQFF	TGTGCCAGCAGCCCTAGCGGCCTCTACAATGAGCAGTTCTTC
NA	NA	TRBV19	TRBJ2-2	CASPGTPGDTGELFF	TGTGCCAGCCCCGGAACGCCGGGTGACACCGGGGAGCTGTTTTTT
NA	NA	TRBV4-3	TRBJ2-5	CASSRFGAGTQYF	TGCGCCAGCAGTCGATTTGGGGCCGGGACCCAGTACTTC
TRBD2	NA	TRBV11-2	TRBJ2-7	CASSFGTSGYEQYF	TGTGCCAGCAGCTTCGGGACTAGCGGCTACGAGCAGTACTTC
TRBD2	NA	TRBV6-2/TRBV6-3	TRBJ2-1	CASSYSLAGSSYNEQFF	TGTGCCAGCAGTTACTCACTAGCGGGTAGCTCCTACAATGAGCAGTTCTTC